This is a list of T cell receptor beta chains from one sample in a study of T and B cells in COVID-19 patients. Each CDR3 protein is one row after TCRdb ran MiXCR on the multiplex PCR reads. The repertoire holds several thousand distinct CDR3 sequences, with under 25% as singletons. The specimen sequenced was blood. The receptor source for this set is a human donor who had recovered from COVID-19. The conserved cysteine and the conserved F or W are not part of the CDR3 here.

>TRBJ1-3|TRBV6-2/TRBV6-3
ASTTGQISGNTIY
>TRBJ2-7|TRBV6-5
ASSWTRNNEQY
>TRBJ2-7|TRBV12-3/TRBV12-4
ASSLAGTSGSRKY
>TRBJ2-4|TRBV19
ASSGRDRGGYGNIQY
>TRBJ1-5|TRBV19
ASSTHRAGGASQPQH
>TRBJ1-5|TRBV19
ASNPGQSNQPQH
>TRBJ2-2|TRBV6-5
ASSADRRELF
>TRBJ2-1|TRBV6-4
ASSEGTSGHNEQF
>TRBJ1-2|TRBV6-5
ASSYGGRDGYT
>TRBJ1-6|TRBV20-1
SAREAGSINNSPLH
>TRBJ2-7|TRBV6-6
ASSRDYEQY
>TRBJ2-7|TRBV12-3/TRBV12-4
ASSFGGTYEQY
>TRBJ2-2|TRBV15
ATSRDYIGELF
>TRBJ1-1|TRBV20-1
SAASGTLKNTEAF
>TRBJ2-1|TRBV5-4
ASSLLAGGTLREQF
>TRBJ2-3|TRBV5-8
ASSFGGGATQY
>TRBJ2-7|TRBV5-1
ASSLGTGVYEQY
>TRBJ2-1|TRBV24-1
ATSERRSGGDYNEQF
>TRBJ2-1|TRBV5-1
ASSLNPPREQF
>TRBJ2-7|TRBV29-1
SVRNTGELY
>TRBJ2-3|TRBV11-2
ASSLGLAGEQY
>TRBJ1-5|TRBV20-1
SASPLQGVIQPQH
>TRBJ1-2|TRBV5-4
ASSLARESNYGYT
>TRBJ2-7|TRBV20-1
SARGHYTYEQY
>TRBJ2-1|TRBV7-9
ASRSGGSVEQF
>TRBJ2-3|TRBV12-3/TRBV12-4
ASSLTGRDTQY
>TRBJ1-6|TRBV12-3/TRBV12-4
ASSLVVMRTASSYNSPLH
>TRBJ2-1|TRBV5-6
ASSVYLAGWTYNEQF
>TRBJ1-2|TRBV20-1
SARDVEIRYT
>TRBJ1-1|TRBV6-5
ASRRTVNTEAF
>TRBJ1-3|TRBV6-1
ASSEKVVNTIY
>TRBJ2-1|TRBV27
ASSLRGRNEQF
>TRBJ2-3|TRBV12-3/TRBV12-4
ASSLFRTTDTQY